What follows are 23 T cell receptor beta chains derived from one specimen sequenced in a study of blood T cell repertoires in COVID-19. Data came from immunoSEQ multiplex PCR; TCRdb stores just in-frame clones and leaves some out. The profile shows approximately 41,000 clones, roughly 90% of them singletons. Sequenced material: peripheral blood. These TCRs come from a man aged 45-65 years with active COVID-19.

The rearrangement links TRBV6-6 to TRBJ1-5; tentatively, D is TRBD1 (5 bases). This CDR3 is built from 14 residues. Germline values: CDR1 MNHNY, CDR2 SVGAGI (reference sequence). Trimming took off 6 bases at V and 6 bases at J, with 15 bases between the two ends. CDR3 DNA sequence: TGTGCCAGCAGAACAGGCCGCGAAAGTCAGCCCCAGCATTTT. Translation: CASRTGRESQPQHF.

This chain uses TRBV6-2 or TRBV6-3 with TRBJ2-2, with 8 positions matching TRBD2. V gave up 4 bases and J gave up 5 bases; unmatched junction bases: 9. Germline CDR1 is MNHEY and CDR2 is SVGEGT. The CDR3 has 16 residues. The CDR3 nucleotides are TGTGCCAGCAGTTCCCCGGAGCGGGAGCTTACCGGGGAGCTGTTTTTT. Its protein product is CASSSPERELTGELFF.

The CDR3 loop reads CASSQDQGTGFYEQYF. The CDR3 nucleotides are TGCGCCAGCAGCCAAGATCAGGGGACAGGGTTTTACGAGCAGTACTTC. The chain links TRBV4-1 to TRBJ2-7, with 9 positions matching TRBD1. The germline V gene has CDR1 MGHRA and CDR2 YSYEKL. Unmatched junction bases numbered 7, after V lost 0 bases and J lost 4 bases. The CDR3 spans 16 residues.

The chain is built from TRBV6-2 or TRBV6-3 and TRBJ1-1, with D tentatively TRBD1 (6 bases). The CDR3 spans 16 residues. The germline CDR1 and CDR2 sequences are MNHEY and SVGEGT. V lost 3 bases, J lost 3 bases, and 17 bases lay in between. CDR3 coding DNA: TGTGCCAGCAGTTATATCGTGGGGGGGCTAGACACTGAAGCTTTCTTT. Translating it yields CASSYIVGGLDTEAFF.

This clone is a singleton in its sample. The J gene is TRBJ2-7, the V gene TRBV7-7; maybe TRBD1 (6 bases). Trimming removed 5 bases at V and 5 bases at J, with 25 bases between. The germline CDR1 and CDR2 sequences are SSHAT and FNYEAQ (reference sequence). The CDR3 is 17 amino acids. The CDR3 DNA reads as TGTGCCAGCAGCCCTGGTGTCGGGGACATCCCCCCCGACGAGCAGTACTTC. It specifies CASSPGVGDIPPDEQYF.

The chain couples TRBV19 to TRBJ2-1, with D possibly matching TRBD2 (6 bases). The CDR3 totals 15 residues. The ends were cut back, 4 bases at V and 7 bases at J, with 17 bases in the middle. CDR1 is LNHDA, CDR2 SQIVND, per germline (reference sequence). The DNA of the CDR3 is TGTGCCAGTAGTAGTTTGGGGACTCCCGGGAATGAGCAGTTCTTC. Amino acid sequence: CASSSLGTPGNEQFF.

The rearrangement joins TRBV18 to TRBJ2-1; 8 bases are shared with TRBD2. Germline V gives CDR1 KGHSH, CDR2 LQKENI. The CDR3 spans 13 residues. V was clipped by 3 bases and J by 9 bases; unmatched bases: 4. For the CDR3, the DNA is TGTGCCAGCTCACCGGCGCTAGCGGGTGAGCAGTTCTTC. It translates to CASSPALAGEQFF.

V usage is TRBV7-9 and J usage is TRBJ2-5, with no clear D. Germline CDR1 reads SEHNR; CDR2 reads FQNEAQ (reference sequence). Trimming left V 1 base short and J 5 bases short, with 14 bases between. The CDR3 is made up of 15 amino acids. The CDR3 protein is CASSLGLRDGETQYF. The CDR3 DNA sequence: TGTGCCAGCAGCTTAGGACTTCGAGACGGGGAGACCCAGTACTTC.

The rearrangement links TRBV18 to TRBJ2-1; D not resolved. The V end lost 1 base, the J end lost 11 bases, and 6 bases lay between the germline ends. Per the germline V gene, CDR1 is KGHSH and CDR2 is LQKENI. The CDR3 runs 11 residues. CDR3 bases: TGTGCCAGCTCACCACAACAACAGCAGTTCTTC. It specifies CASSPQQQQFF.

The rearrangement joins TRBV19 to TRBJ1-6; D is unclear. V gave up 2 bases and J gave up 6 bases, with 8 bases separating them. CDR1 and CDR2 from the germline V gene are LNHDA and SQIVND (reference sequence). This CDR3 comprises 14 residues. The CDR3 DNA sequence: TGTGCCAGTAGTATACTGGGCTCTAATTCACCCCTCCACTTT. Translating it yields CASSILGSNSPLHF.

V usage is TRBV6-5 and J usage is TRBJ1-2; TRBD1 is a possible D gene (5 bases). V was cut by 4 bases and J by 8 bases, with 14 bases left in between. In germline, CDR1 is MNHEY, CDR2 SVGAGI. The CDR3 contains 13 residues. CDR3 residues: CASSFRGSRGYTF. The CDR3 bases are TGTGCCAGCAGTTTCCGGGGGTCCAGGGGCTACACCTTC.

The chain employs TRBV5-1 and TRBJ2-5; D possibly corresponds to TRBD1 (6 bases). The CDR3 is made up of 15 amino acids. Deletions cut 0 bases from V and 4 bases from J, with 13 bases between. Germline V CDR1 and CDR2: SGHRS, YFSETQ. The DNA of the CDR3 is TGCGCCAGCAGCTTGGGACCAGGGGAGCGAGAGACCCAGTACTTC. It specifies CASSLGPGERETQYF.

The chain joins TRBV11-2 to TRBJ2-7, with D perhaps TRBD2 (5 bases). The CDR3 covers 15 residues. Germline values: CDR1 SGHAT, CDR2 FQNNGV. Between the trimmed V and J ends, which lost 5 bases and 7 bases, there was a span of 21 bases. CDR3 residues: CASSPPDSASGEQYF. CDR3 DNA sequence: TGTGCCAGCAGCCCCCCGGACTCCGCTAGTGGGGAGCAGTACTTC.

This chain joins TRBV5-6 and TRBJ1-2; D gene unclear. V was clipped by 0 bases and J by 7 bases, with 10 bases between them. The CDR3 has 13 residues. Germline V gene data show CDR1 as SGHDT and CDR2 as YYEEEE. CDR3 nucleotide sequence: TGTGCCAGCAGCTTGGGGGCCGCGGGTGGCTACACCTTC. Amino acids: CASSLGAAGGYTF. The full variable domain, rest sourced from reference TRBV5-6 and TRBJ1-2, is DAGVTQSPTHLIKTRGQQVTLRCSPKSGHDTVSWYQQALGQGPQFIFQYYEEEERQRGNFPDRFSGHQFPNYSSELNVNALLLGDSALYLCASSLGAAGGYTFGSGTRLTVV.

The V and J genes are TRBV18 and TRBJ1-6; 8 nucleotides align to TRBD1. The V gene's germline CDR1 is KGHSH and CDR2 LQKENI. This CDR3 region has 16 residues. Trimming at V came to 3 bases and at J to 10 bases, leaving 11 bases not matched to a gene. Written as DNA, the CDR3 is TGTGCCAGCTCACCCGCCTGGCAGGGGGCCAACTCACCCCTCCACTTT. This gives the protein CASSPAWQGANSPLHF.

The chain is built from TRBV28 and TRBJ2-7; 8 positions match TRBD2. CDR3 length: 16 residues. V shed 6 bases, J shed 0 bases, and the junction held 10 bases outside the gene matches. CDR1 MDHEN and CDR2 SYDVKM come from the germline V gene. The CDR3, as DNA: TGTGCCAGCAGGACCGATGGAAGCGGGAGCTCCTACGAGCAGTACTTC. Protein product: CASRTDGSGSSYEQYF.

The genes are TRBV2 and TRBJ2-7, with a possible D match to TRBD2 (5 bases). Germline V gene sequence: CDR1 SNHLY, CDR2 FYNNEI. Trimming removed 6 bases from V and 4 bases from J, with 7 bases in between. The CDR3 is 11 amino acids. CDR3 DNA sequence: TGTGCCAGCAGGGGAGAGTACGAGCAGTACTTC. Translation gives CASRGEYEQYF.

The gene calls are TRBV7-9 and TRBJ2-5, with 7 bases matching TRBD1. This CDR3 has 14 amino acids. The V and J ends lost 3 bases and 2 bases, in that order; junction bases with no gene match: 3. CDR1 SEHNR and CDR2 FQNEAQ come from the germline V gene (reference sequence). As DNA, the CDR3 is TGTGCCAGCAGCTTGGGACAGCCTCAAGAGACCCAGTACTTC. As protein: CASSLGQPQETQYF.

This CDR3 is CASSLFTGLSETQYF. The CDR3 DNA reads as TGTGCCAGCAGTCTATTTACGGGATTAAGTGAGACCCAGTACTTC. The chain has TRBV6-6 and TRBJ2-5; D is possibly TRBD2 (5 bases). The germline V gene encodes CDR1 MNHNY and CDR2 SVGAGI (reference sequence). Trimming stripped 5 bases from V and 5 bases from J, with 18 bases between. CDR3 size: 15 residues.

This chain joins TRBV11-2 and TRBJ2-7; 11 nucleotides line up with TRBD2. Trimming took 2 bases from V and 6 from J; bases not matched to a gene: 3. Germline V gene sequence: CDR1 SGHAT, CDR2 FQNNGV. This CDR3 spans 14 amino acids. CDR3 sequence reads: CASSLRLAGGEQYF. The DNA of the CDR3 is TGTGCCAGCAGCTTAAGGCTAGCGGGAGGCGAGCAGTACTTC.

The rearrangement joins TRBV4-1 to TRBJ1-1; no reliable D call. The V end was cut by 2 bases, the J end by 1 base, with 8 bases between. This CDR3 has 14 residues. Germline V gene sequence: CDR1 MGHRA, CDR2 YSYEKL. The CDR3 sequence is CASSQTYTNTEAFF. CDR3 nucleotides: TGCGCCAGCAGCCAAACATACACGAACACTGAAGCTTTCTTT.

V usage is TRBV19 and J usage is TRBJ1-1; D ambiguous. Trimming took off 4 bases at V and 6 bases at J, with 12 bases between the two ends. This CDR3 is 13 amino acids long. Germline CDR1 is LNHDA and CDR2 is SQIVND (reference sequence). The CDR3 sequence is CASSNTPGPEAFF. The CDR3 DNA reads as TGTGCCAGTAGTAATACCCCTGGGCCTGAAGCTTTCTTT.

The V gene is TRBV7-3, the J gene TRBJ2-5, with TRBD2 matching over 7 bases. V shed 5 bases, J shed 3 bases, and the junction held 6 bases outside the gene matches. CDR3 length equals 14 residues. Germline CDR1 and CDR2: SGHTA and FQGTGA. CDR3 sequence reads: CASSPIGGKETQYF. CDR3 DNA: TGTGCCAGCAGCCCGATCGGGGGGAAAGAGACCCAGTACTTC.